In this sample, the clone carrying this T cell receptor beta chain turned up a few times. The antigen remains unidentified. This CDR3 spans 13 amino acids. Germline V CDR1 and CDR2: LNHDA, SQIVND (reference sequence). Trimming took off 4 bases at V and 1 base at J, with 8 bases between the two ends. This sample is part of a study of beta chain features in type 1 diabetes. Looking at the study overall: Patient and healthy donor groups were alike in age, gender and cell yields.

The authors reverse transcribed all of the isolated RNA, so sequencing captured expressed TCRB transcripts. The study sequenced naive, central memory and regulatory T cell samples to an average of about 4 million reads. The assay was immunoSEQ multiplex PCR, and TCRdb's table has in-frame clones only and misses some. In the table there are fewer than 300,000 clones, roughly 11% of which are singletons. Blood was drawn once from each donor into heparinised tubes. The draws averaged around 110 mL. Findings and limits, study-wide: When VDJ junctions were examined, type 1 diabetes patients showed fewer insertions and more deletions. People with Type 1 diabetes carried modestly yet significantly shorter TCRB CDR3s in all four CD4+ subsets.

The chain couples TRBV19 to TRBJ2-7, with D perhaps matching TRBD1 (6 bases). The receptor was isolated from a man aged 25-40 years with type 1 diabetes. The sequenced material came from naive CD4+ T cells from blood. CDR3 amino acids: CASSKGQSYEQYF. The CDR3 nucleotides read TGTGCCAGTAGTAAGGGACAATCCTACGAGCAGTACTTC. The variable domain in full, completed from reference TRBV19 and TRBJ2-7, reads DGGITQSPKYLFRKEGQNVTLSCEQNLNHDAMYWYRQDPGQGLRLIYYSQIVNDFQKGDIAEGYSVSREKKESFPLTVTSAQKNPTAFYLCASSKGQSYEQYFGPGTRLTVT.